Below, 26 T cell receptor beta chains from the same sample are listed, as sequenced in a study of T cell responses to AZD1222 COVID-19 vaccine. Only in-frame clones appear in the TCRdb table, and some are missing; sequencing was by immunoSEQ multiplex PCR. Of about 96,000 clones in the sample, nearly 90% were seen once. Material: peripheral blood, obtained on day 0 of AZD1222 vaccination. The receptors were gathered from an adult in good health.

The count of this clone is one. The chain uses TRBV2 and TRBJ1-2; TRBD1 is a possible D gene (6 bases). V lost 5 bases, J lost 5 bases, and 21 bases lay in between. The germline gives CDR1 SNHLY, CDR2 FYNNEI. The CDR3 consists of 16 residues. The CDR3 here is CASSLVGGRTAYGYTF. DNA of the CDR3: TGTGCCAGCAGTCTTGTGGGCGGAAGGACAGCGTATGGCTACACCTTC.

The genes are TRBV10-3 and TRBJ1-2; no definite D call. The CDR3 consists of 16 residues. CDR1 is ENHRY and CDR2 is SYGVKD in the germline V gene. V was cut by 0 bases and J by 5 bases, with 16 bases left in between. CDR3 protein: CAISESSGLGEYGYTF. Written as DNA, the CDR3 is TGTGCCATCAGTGAGTCGTCAGGCTTAGGAGAATATGGCTACACCTTC.

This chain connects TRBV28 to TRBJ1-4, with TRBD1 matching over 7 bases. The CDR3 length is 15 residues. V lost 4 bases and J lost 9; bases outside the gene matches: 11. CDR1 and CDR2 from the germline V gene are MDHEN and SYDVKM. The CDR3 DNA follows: TGTGCCAGCAGTTCCCCAGGGGGGGCCTACCAAAAACTGTTTTTT. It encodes CASSSPGGAYQKLFF.

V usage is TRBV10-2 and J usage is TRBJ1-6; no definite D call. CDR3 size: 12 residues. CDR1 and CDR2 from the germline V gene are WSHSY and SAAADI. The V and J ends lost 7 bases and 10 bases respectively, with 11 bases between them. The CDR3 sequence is CASTGAESPLHF. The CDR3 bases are TGCGCCAGCACGGGAGCGGAATCACCCCTCCACTTT.

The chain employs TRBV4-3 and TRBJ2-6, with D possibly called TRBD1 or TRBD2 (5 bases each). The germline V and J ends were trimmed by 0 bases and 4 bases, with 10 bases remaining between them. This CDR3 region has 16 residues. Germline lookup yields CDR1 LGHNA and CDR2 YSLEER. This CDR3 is CASSQEAGAGANVLTF. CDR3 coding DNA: TGCGCCAGCAGCCAAGAGGCCGGGGCCGGGGCCAACGTCCTGACTTTC.

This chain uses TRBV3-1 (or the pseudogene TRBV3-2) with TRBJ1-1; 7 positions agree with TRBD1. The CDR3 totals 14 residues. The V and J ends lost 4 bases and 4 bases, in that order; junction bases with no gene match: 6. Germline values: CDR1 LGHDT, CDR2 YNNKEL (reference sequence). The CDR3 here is CASSRTDRATEAFF. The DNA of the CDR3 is TGTGCCAGCAGCCGGACCGACAGGGCCACTGAAGCTTTCTTT.

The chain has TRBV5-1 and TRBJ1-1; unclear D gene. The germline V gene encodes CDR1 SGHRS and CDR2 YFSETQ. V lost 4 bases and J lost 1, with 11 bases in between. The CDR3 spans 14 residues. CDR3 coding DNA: TGCGCCAGCAGCCGACCGGGAGAGAACACTGAAGCTTTCTTT. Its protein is CASSRPGENTEAFF.

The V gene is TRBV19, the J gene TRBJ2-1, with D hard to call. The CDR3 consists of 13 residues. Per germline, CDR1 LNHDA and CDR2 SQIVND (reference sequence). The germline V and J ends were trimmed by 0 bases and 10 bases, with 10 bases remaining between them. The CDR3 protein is CASSIDREMEQFF. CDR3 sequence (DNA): TGTGCCAGTAGTATAGATCGCGAAATGGAGCAGTTCTTC.

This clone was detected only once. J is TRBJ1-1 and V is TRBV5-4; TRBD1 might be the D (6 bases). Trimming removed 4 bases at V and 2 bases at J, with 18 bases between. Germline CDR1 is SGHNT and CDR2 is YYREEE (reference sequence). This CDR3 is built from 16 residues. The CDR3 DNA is TGTGCCAGCAGCAGCCCTGTGGGGGCGGTAAACACTGAAGCTTTCTTT. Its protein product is CASSSPVGAVNTEAFF.

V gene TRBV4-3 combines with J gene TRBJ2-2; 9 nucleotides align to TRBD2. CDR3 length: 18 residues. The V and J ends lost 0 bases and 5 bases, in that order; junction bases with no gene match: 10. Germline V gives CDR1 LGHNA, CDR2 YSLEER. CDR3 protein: CASSQDLRLRGGTGELFF. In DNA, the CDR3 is TGCGCCAGCAGCCAAGACCTCCGGTTGCGGGGGGGAACCGGGGAGCTGTTTTTT.

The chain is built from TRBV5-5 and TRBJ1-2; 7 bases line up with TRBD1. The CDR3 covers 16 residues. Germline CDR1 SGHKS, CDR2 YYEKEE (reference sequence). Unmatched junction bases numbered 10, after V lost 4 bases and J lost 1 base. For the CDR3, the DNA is TGTGCCAGCAGCCGTTCCCCGACAGGGATTAACTATGGCTACACCTTC. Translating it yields CASSRSPTGINYGYTF.

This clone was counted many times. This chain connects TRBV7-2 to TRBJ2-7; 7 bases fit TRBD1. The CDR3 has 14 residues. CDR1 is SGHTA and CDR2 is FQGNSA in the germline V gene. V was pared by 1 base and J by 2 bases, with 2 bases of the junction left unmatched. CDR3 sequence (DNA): TGTGCCAGCAGCTTAGAGACAGGGACCTACGAGCAGTACTTC. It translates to CASSLETGTYEQYF.

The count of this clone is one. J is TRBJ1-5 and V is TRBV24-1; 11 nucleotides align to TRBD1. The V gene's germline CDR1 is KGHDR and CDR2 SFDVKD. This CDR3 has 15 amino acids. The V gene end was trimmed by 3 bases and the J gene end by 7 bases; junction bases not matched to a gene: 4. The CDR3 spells CATSDGTGGRQPQHF. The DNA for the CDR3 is TGTGCCACCAGTGATGGGACAGGGGGGAGGCAGCCCCAGCATTTT.

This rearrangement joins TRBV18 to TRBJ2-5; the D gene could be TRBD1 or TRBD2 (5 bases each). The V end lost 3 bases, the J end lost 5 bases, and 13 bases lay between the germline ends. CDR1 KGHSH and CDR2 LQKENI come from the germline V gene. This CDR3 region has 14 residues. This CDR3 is CASSPGLEGETQYF. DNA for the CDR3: TGTGCCAGCTCACCTGGTCTTGAGGGGGAGACCCAGTACTTC.

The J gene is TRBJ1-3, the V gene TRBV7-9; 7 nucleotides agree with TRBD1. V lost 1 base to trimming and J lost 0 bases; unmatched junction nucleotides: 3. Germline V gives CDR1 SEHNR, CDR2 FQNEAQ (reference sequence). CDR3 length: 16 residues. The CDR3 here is CASSLGGQHSGNTIYF. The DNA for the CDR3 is TGTGCCAGCAGCTTAGGGGGACAGCACTCTGGAAACACCATATATTTT. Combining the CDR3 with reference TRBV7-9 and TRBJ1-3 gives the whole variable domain DTGVSQNPRHKITKRGQNVTFRCDPISEHNRLYWYRQTLGQGPEFLTYFQNEAQLEKSRLLSDRFSAERPKGSFSTLEIQRTEQGDSAMYLCASSLGGQHSGNTIYFGEGSWLTVV.

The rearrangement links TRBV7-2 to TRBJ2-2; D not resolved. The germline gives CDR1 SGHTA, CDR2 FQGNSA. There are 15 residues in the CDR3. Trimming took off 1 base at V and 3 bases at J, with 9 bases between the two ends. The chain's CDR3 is CASSLGYRYTGELFF. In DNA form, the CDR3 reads TGTGCCAGCAGCTTAGGTTACAGATACACCGGGGAGCTGTTTTTT.

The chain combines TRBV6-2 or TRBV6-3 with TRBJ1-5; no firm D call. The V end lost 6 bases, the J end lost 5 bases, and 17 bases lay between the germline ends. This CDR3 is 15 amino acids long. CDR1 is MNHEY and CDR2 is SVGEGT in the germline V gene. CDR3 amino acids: CASSRGWTDDQPQHF. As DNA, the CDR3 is TGTGCCAGCAGCCGAGGTTGGACCGACGATCAGCCCCAGCATTTT.

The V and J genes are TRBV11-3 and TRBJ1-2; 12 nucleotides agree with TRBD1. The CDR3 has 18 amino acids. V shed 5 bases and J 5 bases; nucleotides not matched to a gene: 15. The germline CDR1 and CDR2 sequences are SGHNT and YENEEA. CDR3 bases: TGTGCCAGCAGCAAGGGCCCGGGACAGGGGGCGGAGAGTTATGGCTACACCTTC. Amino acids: CASSKGPGQGAESYGYTF.

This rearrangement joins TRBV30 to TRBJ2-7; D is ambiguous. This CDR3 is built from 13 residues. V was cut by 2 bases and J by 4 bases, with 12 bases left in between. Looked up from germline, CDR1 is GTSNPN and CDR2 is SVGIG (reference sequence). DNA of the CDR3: TGTGCCTGGAGTCCAGCTGTGGTGTACGAGCAGTACTTC. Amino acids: CAWSPAVVYEQYF.

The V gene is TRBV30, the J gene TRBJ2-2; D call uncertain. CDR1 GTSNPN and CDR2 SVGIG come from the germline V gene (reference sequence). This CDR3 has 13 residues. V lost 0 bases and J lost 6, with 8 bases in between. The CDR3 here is CAWSVHPSGELFF. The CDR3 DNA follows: TGTGCCTGGAGTGTACATCCTTCCGGGGAGCTGTTTTTT.

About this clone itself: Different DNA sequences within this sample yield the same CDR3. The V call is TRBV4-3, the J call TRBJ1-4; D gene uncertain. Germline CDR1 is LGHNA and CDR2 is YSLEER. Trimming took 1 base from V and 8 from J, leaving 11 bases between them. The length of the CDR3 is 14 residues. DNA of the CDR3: TGCGCCAGCAGCCAAGCTACGGAAGCAGAAAAACTGTTTTTT. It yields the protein CASSQATEAEKLFF.

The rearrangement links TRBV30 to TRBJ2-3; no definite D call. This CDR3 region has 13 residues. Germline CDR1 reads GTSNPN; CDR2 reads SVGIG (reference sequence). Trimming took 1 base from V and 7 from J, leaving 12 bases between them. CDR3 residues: CAWSALFGYTQYF. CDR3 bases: TGTGCCTGGAGTGCCTTATTCGGATATACGCAGTATTTT.

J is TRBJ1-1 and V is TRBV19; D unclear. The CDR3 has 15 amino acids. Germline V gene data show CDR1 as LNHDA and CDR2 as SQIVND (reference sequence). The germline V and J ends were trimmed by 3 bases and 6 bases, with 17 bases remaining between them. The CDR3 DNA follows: TGTGCCAGTAGTATTAGGACCCGAGTGAATTCTGAAGCTTTCTTT. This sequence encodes CASSIRTRVNSEAFF.

The CDR3, as DNA: TGCGCCAGCAGCTTGGTTGGCACCGGGAATGAAAAACTGTTTTTT. Its protein product is CASSLVGTGNEKLFF. The chain joins TRBV5-1 to TRBJ1-4; D gene ambiguous. CDR1 SGHRS and CDR2 YFSETQ come from the germline V gene. The length of the CDR3 is 15 residues. Deletions cut 0 bases from V and 5 bases from J, with 11 bases between.

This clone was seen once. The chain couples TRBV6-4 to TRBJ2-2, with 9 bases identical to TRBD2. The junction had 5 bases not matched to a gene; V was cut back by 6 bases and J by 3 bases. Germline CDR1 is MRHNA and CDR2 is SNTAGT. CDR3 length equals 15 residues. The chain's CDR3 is CASRETSGYTGELFF. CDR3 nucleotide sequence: TGTGCCAGCAGGGAGACTAGCGGTTACACCGGGGAGCTGTTTTTT.

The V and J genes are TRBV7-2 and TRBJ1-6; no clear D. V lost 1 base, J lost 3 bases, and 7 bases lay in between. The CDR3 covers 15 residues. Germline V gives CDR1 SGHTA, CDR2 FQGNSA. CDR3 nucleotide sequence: TGTGCCAGCAGCTTAGTCGGAAACTATAATTCACCCCTCCACTTT. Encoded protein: CASSLVGNYNSPLHF.